This T cell receptor beta chain derives from a study of neurological immune-mediated disorders. Whole-study findings and limits: No sharing of CDR3 amino acid sequences was observed among expanded clones across subjects, suggesting private repertoires in all groups. Expansion of TCR clones was greatest in HTLV-1-associated myelopathy and smallest in multiple sclerosis, where it fell below that of healthy controls.

This clonotype was counted many times. Its antigen remains unidentified. 5'RACE with 10-nucleotide random UMIs generated the cDNA. Sequencing of 15-18 subjects in each run yielded over 180 million TCR-beta sequences. TCRdb used MiXCR to reprocess the 5' RACE reads, holding one entry per CDR3 protein. The sample lists some 31,000 distinct CDR3 sequences; roughly 4.4% were seen once. Deletions cut 4 bases from V and 2 bases from J, with 11 bases between. Germline V gene data show CDR1 as SGHRS and CDR2 as YFSETQ. The CDR3 totals 14 residues. The sample comprised PBMCs. The chain employs TRBV5-1 and TRBJ2-3, with D perhaps TRBD2 (6 bases). The source is a man between 18 and 29 years old in good health. The CDR3, as DNA: TGCGCCAGCAGCCCGGGGGAGGTCACAGATACGCAGTATTTT. This sequence encodes CASSPGEVTDTQYF. Looking up the rest from reference TRBV5-1 and TRBJ2-3 gives the full variable domain: KAGVTQTPRYLIKTRGQQVTLSCSPISGHRSVSWYQQTPGQGLQFLFEYFSETQRNKGNFPGRFSGRQFSNSRSEMNVSTLELGDSALYLCASSPGEVTDTQYFGPGTRLTVL.